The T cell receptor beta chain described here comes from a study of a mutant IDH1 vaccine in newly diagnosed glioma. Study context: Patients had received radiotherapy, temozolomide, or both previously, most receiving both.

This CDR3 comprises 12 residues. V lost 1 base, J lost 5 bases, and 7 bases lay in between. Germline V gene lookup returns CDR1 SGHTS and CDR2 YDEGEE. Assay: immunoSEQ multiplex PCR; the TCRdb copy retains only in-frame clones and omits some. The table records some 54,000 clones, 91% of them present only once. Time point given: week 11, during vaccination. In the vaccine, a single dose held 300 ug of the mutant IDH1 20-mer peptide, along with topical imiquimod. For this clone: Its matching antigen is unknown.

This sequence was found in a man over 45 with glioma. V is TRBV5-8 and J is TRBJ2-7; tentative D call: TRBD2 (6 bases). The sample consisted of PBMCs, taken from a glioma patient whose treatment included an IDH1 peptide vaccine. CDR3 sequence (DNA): TGTGCCAGCAGCTTGAGGAGGGACGAGCAGTACTTC. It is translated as CASSLRRDEQYF.